This T cell receptor (beta chain) was identified during a study of OX40 agonist ivuxolimab in advanced cancers. Study details: Patients in the trial were receiving intravenous ivuxolimab every 2 weeks, at doses of 0.01 to 10 mg/kg.

This CDR3 has 14 amino acids. From germline, CDR1 is SGHAT and CDR2 FQNNGV. The junction had 3 bases not matched to a gene; V was cut back by 5 bases and J by 3 bases. Generated by immunoSEQ multiplex PCR, the TCRdb table keeps only in-frame clones and is missing some. The sample lists 50,000 to 70,000 clones; 93% were seen once. This clone was detected once. This chain uses TRBV11-2 with TRBJ2-7, with TRBD2 matching 11 bases. The TCR comes from an adult with an advanced solid tumor such as melanoma, head and neck, liver or kidney cancer. The sample here was CD4+ or CD8+ T cells sorted from blood, taken in a trial of the OX40 agonist ivuxolimab. CDR3 nucleotides: TGTGCCAGCAGCGTCGGGACTAGCGGCTACGAGCAGTACTTC. Translation: CASSVGTSGYEQYF.